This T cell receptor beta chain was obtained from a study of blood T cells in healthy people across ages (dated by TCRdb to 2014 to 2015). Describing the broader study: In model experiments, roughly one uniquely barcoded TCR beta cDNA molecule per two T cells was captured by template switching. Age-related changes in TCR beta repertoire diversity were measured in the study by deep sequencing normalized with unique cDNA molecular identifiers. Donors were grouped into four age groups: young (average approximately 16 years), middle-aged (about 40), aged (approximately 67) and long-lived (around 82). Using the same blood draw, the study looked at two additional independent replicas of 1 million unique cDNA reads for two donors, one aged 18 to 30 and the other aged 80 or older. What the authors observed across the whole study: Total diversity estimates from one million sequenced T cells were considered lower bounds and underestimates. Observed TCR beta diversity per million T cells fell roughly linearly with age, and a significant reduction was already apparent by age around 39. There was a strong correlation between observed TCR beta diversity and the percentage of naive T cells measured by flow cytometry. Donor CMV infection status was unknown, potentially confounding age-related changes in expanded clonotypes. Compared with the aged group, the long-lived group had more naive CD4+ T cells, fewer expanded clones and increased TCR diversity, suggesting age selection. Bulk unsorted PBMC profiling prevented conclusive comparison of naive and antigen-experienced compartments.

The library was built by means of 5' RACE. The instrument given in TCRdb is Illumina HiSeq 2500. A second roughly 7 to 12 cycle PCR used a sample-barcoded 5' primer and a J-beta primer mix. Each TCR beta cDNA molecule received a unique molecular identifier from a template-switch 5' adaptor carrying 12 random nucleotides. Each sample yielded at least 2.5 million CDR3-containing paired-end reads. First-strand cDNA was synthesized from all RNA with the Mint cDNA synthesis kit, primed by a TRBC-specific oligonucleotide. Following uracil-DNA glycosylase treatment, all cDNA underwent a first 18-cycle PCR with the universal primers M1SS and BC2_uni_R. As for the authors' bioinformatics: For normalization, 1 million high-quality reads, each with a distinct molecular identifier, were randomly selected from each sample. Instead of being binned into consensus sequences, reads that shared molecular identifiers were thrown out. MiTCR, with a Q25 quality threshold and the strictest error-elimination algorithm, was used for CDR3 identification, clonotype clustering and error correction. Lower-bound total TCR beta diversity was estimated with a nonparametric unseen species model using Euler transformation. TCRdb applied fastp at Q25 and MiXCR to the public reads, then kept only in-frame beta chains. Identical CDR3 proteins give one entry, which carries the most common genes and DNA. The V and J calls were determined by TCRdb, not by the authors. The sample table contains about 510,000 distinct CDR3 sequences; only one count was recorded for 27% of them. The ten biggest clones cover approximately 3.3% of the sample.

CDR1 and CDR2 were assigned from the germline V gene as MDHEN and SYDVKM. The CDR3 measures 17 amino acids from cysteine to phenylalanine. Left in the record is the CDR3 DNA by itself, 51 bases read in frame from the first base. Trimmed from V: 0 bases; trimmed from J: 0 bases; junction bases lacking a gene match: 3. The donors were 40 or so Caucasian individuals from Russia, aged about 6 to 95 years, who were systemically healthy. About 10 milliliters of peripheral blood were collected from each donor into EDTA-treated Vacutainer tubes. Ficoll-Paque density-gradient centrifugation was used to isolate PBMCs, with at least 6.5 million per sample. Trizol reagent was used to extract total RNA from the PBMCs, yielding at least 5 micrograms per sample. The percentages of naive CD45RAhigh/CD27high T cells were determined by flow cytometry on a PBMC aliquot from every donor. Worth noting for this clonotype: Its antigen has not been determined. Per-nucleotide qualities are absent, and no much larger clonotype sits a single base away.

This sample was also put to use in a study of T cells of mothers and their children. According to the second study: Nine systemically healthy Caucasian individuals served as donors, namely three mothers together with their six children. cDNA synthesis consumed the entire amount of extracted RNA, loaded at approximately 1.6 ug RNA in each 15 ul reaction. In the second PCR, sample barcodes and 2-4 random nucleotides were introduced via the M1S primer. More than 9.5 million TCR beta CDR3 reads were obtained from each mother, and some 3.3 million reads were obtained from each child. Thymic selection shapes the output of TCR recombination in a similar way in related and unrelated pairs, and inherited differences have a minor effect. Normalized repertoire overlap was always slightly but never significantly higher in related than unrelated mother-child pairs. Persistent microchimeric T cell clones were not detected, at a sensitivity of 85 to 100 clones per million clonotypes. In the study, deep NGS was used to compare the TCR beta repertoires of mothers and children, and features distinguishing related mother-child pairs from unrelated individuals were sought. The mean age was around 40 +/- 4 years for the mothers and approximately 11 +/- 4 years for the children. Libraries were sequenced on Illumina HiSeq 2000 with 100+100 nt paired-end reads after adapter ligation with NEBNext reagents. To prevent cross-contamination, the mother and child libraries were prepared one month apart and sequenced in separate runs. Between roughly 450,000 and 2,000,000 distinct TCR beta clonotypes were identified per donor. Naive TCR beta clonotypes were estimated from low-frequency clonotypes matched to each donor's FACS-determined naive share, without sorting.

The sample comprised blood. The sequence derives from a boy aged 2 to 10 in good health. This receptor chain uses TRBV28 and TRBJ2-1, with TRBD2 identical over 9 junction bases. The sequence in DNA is TGTGCCAGCAGTTTATGGCGGGAGGGCCTCTCCTACAATGAGCAGTTCTTC. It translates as CASSLWREGLSYNEQFF.